This TCR beta chain came from a study of post-analysis software for immune sequencing data. Whole-study context: Recorded disease courses covered relapsing-remitting, secondary progressive and progressive-relapsing multiple sclerosis. Some patients had no subtype annotation. Study-wide results and limits: F measure grouped same-batch samples tightly together. Compared with controls, patients had more of about 5 TRBV segments, including TRBV5-6, TRBV5-1 and TRBV20-1. Compared with controls, patients showed significantly lower normalized Chao1 diversity.

Unique molecular identifiers had been added to the TCR beta cDNA libraries. The T cell input of about 0.85 to 10 million gave roughly 0.5 million cDNA molecules. In TCRdb, the PCR reads were re-called with MiXCR into one record per CDR3 protein. The sample has approximately 570,000 distinct CDR3 sequences, roughly 47% seen once. Germline CDR1 and CDR2: KGHDR and SFDVKD. The CDR3 extends over 16 amino acids. V was shortened by 4 bases and J by 1 base, with 13 bases between the two germline ends. Comments on this clonotype: Antigen specificity is unknown.

The rearrangement uses TRBV24-1 and TRBJ1-5; tentative D call: TRBD1 (6 bases). The TCR was taken from a girl under 18 with multiple sclerosis. Sequenced material: blood. The CDR3 region is CATSDSPGVSNQPQHF. CDR3 DNA: TGTGCCACCAGTGACTCTCCAGGGGTAAGCAATCAGCCCCAGCATTTT.